A selection of T cell receptor beta chains follows, all from one sample in a study of blood T cell repertoires in COVID-19. The data were produced by immunoSEQ multiplex PCR, yet TCRdb's version contains in-frame clones alone and is incomplete. The sample consists of 250,000 or so clones, about 90% of them appearing once. Specimen: PBMCs or T cells enriched from blood (not recorded which). The receptors shown here come from a man between 25 and 39 years old who had recovered from COVID-19. CDR3s include the opening cysteine and the closing phenylalanine or tryptophan. The order of the fields is V gene, clone size, J gene, D gene, CDR3 protein, CDR3 DNA. A D gene is named only where the DNA matches it firmly. Some rows mark clone size as missing; the rest say once, few, many or name a class of expanded clone.

>TRBV18|NA|TRBJ1-2|NA
CASSPGGGADYGYTF
TGTGCCAGCTCACCCGGTGGGGGGGCGGACTATGGCTACACCTTC
>TRBV27|NA|TRBJ1-1|NA
CASSQNTEAFF
TGTGCCAGCAGTCAGAACACTGAAGCTTTCTTT
>TRBV27|once|TRBJ2-5|TRBD2
CASSLRWGGLEETQYF
TGTGCCAGCAGTTTAAGGTGGGGAGGGCTCGAAGAGACCCAGTACTTC
>TRBV5-1|NA|TRBJ1-2|NA
CASSLVAGSYGYTF
TGCGCCAGCAGCTTGGTTGCAGGTAGCTATGGCTACACCTTC
>TRBV5-1|NA|TRBJ1-1|NA
CASNSGGGTEAFF
TGCGCCAGCAATTCTGGGGGAGGCACTGAAGCTTTCTTT
>TRBV11-2|NA|TRBJ2-7|TRBD1
CASSPGQAVFYEQYF
TGTGCCAGCAGCCCGGGACAGGCGGTTTTCTACGAGCAGTACTTC
>TRBV30|NA|TRBJ1-2|TRBD1
CAWSVPTGYSSYGYTF
TGTGCCTGGAGTGTCCCGACAGGGTATAGTAGCTATGGCTACACCTTC
>TRBV4-2|few|TRBJ1-5|NA
CASSQVGQPGSNQPQHF
TGTGCCAGCAGCCAAGTGGGTCAACCGGGGAGCAATCAGCCCCAGCATTTT
>TRBV7-8|NA|TRBJ2-1|NA
CASSLVRFRSYNEQFF
TGTGCCAGCAGCTTAGTCCGGTTTCGGTCCTACAATGAGCAGTTCTTC
>TRBV19|once|TRBJ1-4|NA
CASRQGQAGEKLFF
TGTGCCAGTAGGCAGGGGCAAGCAGGTGAAAAACTGTTTTTT
>TRBV12-3/TRBV12-4|NA|TRBJ2-2|NA
CASSQLTGELFF
TGTGCCAGCAGTCAACTAACCGGGGAGCTGTTTTTT
>TRBV5-4|once|TRBJ2-1|NA
CASSLTGNEQFF
TGTGCCAGCAGCTTAACAGGGAATGAGCAGTTCTTC
>TRBV7-2|NA|TRBJ1-2|TRBD1
CASSSHSTGGGYGYTF
TGTGCCAGCAGCTCCCATTCAACAGGGGGAGGCTATGGCTACACCTTC
>TRBV3-1/TRBV3-2|NA|TRBJ2-1|NA
CASSQLLPTVNEQFF
TGTGCCAGCAGCCAACTACTCCCAACTGTCAATGAGCAGTTCTTC
>TRBV19|NA|TRBJ1-4|TRBD1
CASSSFPGQGAYEKLFF
TGTGCCAGTAGTAGCTTCCCGGGACAGGGGGCGTACGAAAAACTGTTTTTT
>TRBV7-8|few|TRBJ1-2|NA
CASSLGLAGESYYGYTF
TGTGCCAGCAGCTTAGGTCTGGCAGGGGAGTCTTACTATGGCTACACCTTC
>TRBV28|NA|TRBJ2-2|TRBD1
CASSLPPGQGPRGELFF
TGTGCCAGCAGCCTGCCGCCGGGACAGGGACCTCGCGGGGAGCTGTTTTTT
>TRBV11-2|NA|TRBJ1-2|TRBD1
CASSSGTGGLGYTF
TGTGCCAGCAGCTCCGGGACAGGGGGCTTAGGCTACACCTTC
>TRBV30|NA|TRBJ2-1|TRBD2
CAWSGLAGSVGGNEQFF
TGTGCCTGGAGCGGGCTAGCGGGATCCGTGGGGGGCAATGAGCAGTTCTTC
>TRBV12-3/TRBV12-4|NA|TRBJ1-4|NA
CASRTRTPEKLFF
TGTGCCTCAAGAACGAGGACACCTGAAAAACTGTTTTTT
>TRBV10-3|NA|TRBJ1-5|NA
CAISESGQGDQPQHF
TGTGCCATCAGTGAGTCTGGGCAGGGCGATCAGCCCCAGCATTTT
>TRBV20-1|NA|TRBJ2-5|NA
CSASSTGTQALETQYF
TGCAGTGCTAGTTCTACCGGGACACAGGCCTTAGAGACCCAGTACTTC
>TRBV7-2|NA|TRBJ2-2|TRBD2
CASSRTGTSGTGELFF
TGTGCCAGCAGCCGGACGGGGACTAGCGGCACCGGGGAGCTGTTTTTT
>TRBV3-1/TRBV3-2|NA|TRBJ2-3|NA
CASSQDEGEKDTDTQYF
TGTGCCAGCAGCCAAGATGAGGGGGAAAAGGACACAGATACGCAGTATTTT
>TRBV11-3|NA|TRBJ1-1|NA
CASSWTVNTEAFF
TGTGCCAGCAGCTGGACTGTGAACACTGAAGCTTTCTTT
>TRBV9|NA|TRBJ2-3|NA
CASSPQGGFTDTQYF
TGTGCCAGCAGCCCACAGGGGGGGTTCACAGATACGCAGTATTTT
>TRBV19|NA|TRBJ1-3|TRBD1
CASSLFDREAGNTIYF
TGTGCCAGTAGTCTCTTCGACAGGGAGGCTGGAAACACCATATATTTT
>TRBV5-1|NA|TRBJ1-1|TRBD1
CASSSDRGRSEAFF
TGCGCCAGCAGCTCGGACAGGGGTCGCTCTGAAGCTTTCTTT
>TRBV29-1|NA|TRBJ2-2|NA
CSVLRLTGELFF
TGCAGCGTTTTGAGGCTCACCGGGGAGCTGTTTTTT
>TRBV10-3|NA|TRBJ1-5|TRBD1
CAIRDREEPQHF
TGTGCCATCAGAGACAGGGAGGAGCCCCAGCATTTT
>TRBV30|NA|TRBJ1-2|TRBD1
CAWIQTGGNYGYTF
TGTGCCTGGATCCAAACAGGGGGGAACTATGGCTACACCTTC
>TRBV18|NA|TRBJ1-4|NA
CASSPPLPEEKLFF
TGTGCCAGCTCACCACCTTTACCCGAGGAAAAACTGTTTTTT
>TRBV12-5|NA|TRBJ2-1|TRBD2
CAGSSSGGNNEQFF
TGTGCTGGCTCGTCTAGCGGGGGAAACAATGAGCAGTTCTTC
>TRBV28|NA|TRBJ2-7|TRBD1
CASSSSTGGRGEQYF
TGTGCCAGCAGTTCCTCGACAGGGGGCAGAGGCGAGCAGTACTTC
>TRBV11-3|NA|TRBJ2-1|NA
CASSRGTNLAGEQFF
TGTGCCAGCAGCCGCGGGACGAACCTCGCCGGTGAGCAGTTCTTC
>TRBV6-5|NA|TRBJ1-1|NA
CASSSRGDTEAFF
TGTGCCAGCAGTTCCAGGGGCGACACTGAAGCTTTCTTT
>TRBV6-5|NA|TRBJ1-1|TRBD1
CASSFMTGLNTEAFF
TGTGCCAGCAGTTTCATGACAGGGCTGAACACTGAAGCTTTCTTT
>TRBV6-5|NA|TRBJ1-1|NA
CASSYSIGSRTEAFF
TGTGCCAGCAGTTACTCGATAGGGAGTCGGACTGAAGCTTTCTTT
>TRBV6-5|NA|TRBJ1-6|NA
CASSYRGYNSPLHF
TGTGCCAGCAGTTATCGGGGTTATAATTCACCCCTCCACTTT
>TRBV9|NA|TRBJ2-2|NA
CASSVEARANTGELFF
TGTGCCAGCAGCGTAGAGGCGAGGGCCAACACCGGGGAGCTGTTTTTT
>TRBV15|NA|TRBJ2-5|NA
CATSRDQGRETQYF
TGTGCCACCAGCAGAGATCAGGGCCGAGAGACCCAGTACTTC
>TRBV28|NA|TRBJ2-7|TRBD1
CASSRLGRGTVGEQYF
TGTGCCAGCAGTAGATTGGGCAGGGGGACGGTGGGCGAGCAGTACTTC
>TRBV12-1|NA|TRBJ1-2|NA
CASSFRGGYGYTF
TGTGCCAGCAGCTTTAGAGGGGGCTATGGCTACACCTTC
>TRBV11-2|NA|TRBJ1-2|NA
CASSSLRAREAGYTF
TGTGCCAGCAGCTCCTTGCGTGCACGGGAGGCTGGCTACACCTTC
>TRBV29-1|once|TRBJ2-1|NA
CSVAGTLTNEQFF
TGCAGCGTGGCCGGGACACTCACTAATGAGCAGTTCTTC
>TRBV4-2|NA|TRBJ2-1|TRBD2
CASSQDVGTSGRHEQFF
TGTGCCAGCAGCCAAGATGTCGGGACTAGCGGGAGACATGAGCAGTTCTTC
>TRBV18|NA|TRBJ1-2|NA
CASSPGQIDGYTF
TGTGCCAGCTCACCTGGGCAGATCGATGGCTACACCTTC
>TRBV3-1/TRBV3-2|once|TRBJ2-4|TRBD1
CASSHGTGVPKNIQYF
TGTGCCAGCAGCCACGGGACAGGGGTCCCCAAAAACATTCAGTACTTC
>TRBV2|NA|TRBJ1-6|NA
CASDKQGPPSPLHF
TGTGCCAGCGATAAACAGGGTCCTCCTTCACCCCTCCACTTT
>TRBV12-3/TRBV12-4|NA|TRBJ1-2|NA
CASSSTGPYGYTF
TGTGCCAGCAGTTCGACAGGCCCCTATGGCTACACCTTC
>TRBV5-6|NA|TRBJ1-3|TRBD1
CASNQKLGRGLGGNTIYF
TGTGCCAGCAACCAAAAATTGGGCAGGGGGCTTGGTGGAAACACCATATATTTT
>TRBV5-1|NA|TRBJ1-3|TRBD1
CASSQGGTGSSGNTIYF
TGCGCCAGCAGCCAAGGGGGGACAGGGAGCTCTGGAAACACCATATATTTT
>TRBV5-8|NA|TRBJ2-7|TRBD2
CASPIRGRVREQYF
TGTGCCAGCCCTATTCGGGGGAGGGTGAGGGAGCAGTACTTC
>TRBV24-1|NA|TRBJ1-3|NA
CATSAPESSGNTIYF
TGTGCCACCAGTGCGCCCGAGAGCTCTGGAAACACCATATATTTT
>TRBV7-9|NA|TRBJ2-7|NA
CASSLPAGLDEQYF
TGTGCCAGCAGCCTCCCTGCCGGTCTCGACGAGCAGTACTTC
>TRBV19|NA|TRBJ1-1|TRBD1
CASRPGQGPEAFF
TGTGCCAGTCGGCCGGGACAGGGGCCTGAAGCTTTCTTT
>TRBV28|once|TRBJ2-7|TRBD2
CASRPGGSSYEQYF
TGTGCCAGCAGACCCGGGGGGAGCTCCTACGAGCAGTACTTC
>TRBV29-1|few|TRBJ1-1|NA
CSATTDRTAFF
TGCAGCGCGACAACCGACAGGACGGCTTTCTTT